The 4 T cell receptor beta chains listed next were all sequenced from one sample in a study of blood T cell repertoires in COVID-19 (dated by TCRdb to about 2020). Library construction relied on the immunoSEQ multiplex PCR assay. The table comes from immuneACCESS by way of TCRdb, which keeps in-frame sequences with V and J called. Part of the clones is missing from these tables; in studies checked, under half for an unresolved V gene and the rest for unknown reasons. The sample table holds about 180,000 clones, of which around 80% were seen once. The biggest ten clones account for 6.5% to 7% of the sample. Sequenced: peripheral blood. The origin of the receptors is a man aged 65 to 79 with active or convalescent COVID-19.

The rearrangement links TRBV7-9 to TRBJ1-5; D possibly corresponds to TRBD1 (6 bases). CDR3 size: 17 residues. Between the trimmed V and J ends, which lost 6 bases and 6 bases, there was a span of 24 bases. Germline lookup yields CDR1 SEHNR and CDR2 FQNEAQ (reference sequence). CDR3: CASSPRTSRGRFQPQHF. The CDR3 DNA sequence: TGTGCCAGCAGTCCACGAACGTCCAGGGGTAGGTTTCAGCCCCAGCATTTT.

This clone was recorded once. The genes are TRBV6-1 and TRBJ1-3; D unclear. The V end was cut by 1 base, the J end by 4 bases, with 8 bases between. Per germline, CDR1 MNHNS and CDR2 SASEGT. The CDR3 totals 14 residues. The CDR3 nucleotides are TGTGCCAGCAGTGAAGGGCCCCAAGGAAACACCATATATTTT. Residues: CASSEGPQGNTIYF.

This rearrangement joins TRBV5-4 to TRBJ2-2; D is undetermined. Trimming shortened V by 0 bases and J by 0 bases, and 6 bases separated the two germline ends. Germline CDR1 is SGHNT and CDR2 is YYREEE (reference sequence). The CDR3 sequence is 15 residues long. The chain's CDR3 is CASSLAESNTGELFF. CDR3 bases: TGTGCCAGCAGCTTGGCTGAGTCGAACACCGGGGAGCTGTTTTTT.

A few counts support this clone. This chain connects TRBV2 to TRBJ1-5, with D hard to call. Trimming shortened V by 2 bases and J by 6 bases, and 5 bases separated the two germline ends. Germline CDR1 reads SNHLY; CDR2 reads FYNNEI. The CDR3 length is 12 residues. Here the CDR3 DNA reads TGTGCCAGCAGTGAATCCAGTCAGCCCCAGCATTTT. Encoded protein: CASSESSQPQHF.